The TCR beta chain described here comes from a study of read filtering for tumor transcriptome and immune sequencing. Across the whole study: The cohort had over 16 men and some 13 women aged roughly 47 to 90, mean around 63 years.

The V and J ends lost 11 bases and 7 bases respectively, with 17 bases between them. The CDR3 has 13 residues. CDR1 is SNHLY and CDR2 is FYNNEI in the germline V gene. From approximately 400 ng of RNA, a library with molecular barcoded alpha/delta and beta/gamma adaptors was made. Using its own MiXCR run on the reads, TCRdb lists one record per CDR3 protein. Among 37,000 or so distinct CDR3 sequences listed, roughly 15% were seen once. This clonotype occurred many times. The rearrangement joins TRBV2 to TRBJ1-4; TRBD1 is a possible D gene (5 bases). Sample: a population of CD138-negative cells sorted from bone marrow. This sequence was found in a donor aged 40 or over with multiple myeloma. CDR3 sequence (DNA): TGTGCCTGGTTGGGGCGGCAGGGTGAAAAACTGTTTTTT. Its protein is CAWLGRQGEKLFF.